This T cell receptor (beta chain) was identified in a study of regulatory and conventional T cells in RAG deficiency. Blood CD4+ CD25-high CD127-low regulatory T cells supplied the genomic DNA template. In germline, CDR1 is LNHDA, CDR2 SQIVND (reference sequence). The germline V and J ends were trimmed by 5 bases and 5 bases, with 30 bases remaining between them. The CDR3 is made up of 19 amino acids. This clone was counted between two and nine times. Sequenced by immunoSEQ multiplex PCR; TCRdb stores in-frame clones only, minus some. The profile covers over 15,000 clones, with about 91% appearing a single time and about 1.5% taken by the ten largest. Separately, the same data were catalogued under a study of regulatory T cells. This second report adds: The primer mix had 52 TRBV and 13 TRBJ primers.

Sequencing was carried out using Tregs sorted from blood. The chain is built from TRBV19 and TRBJ2-5; the D is unclear. The receptor comes from a human donor in good health. DNA of the CDR3: TGTGCCAGTAGTCCTACGAGACCCCCCTCCCCCGCACCCGGCGAGACCCAGTACTTC. It codes for CASSPTRPPSPAPGETQYF.